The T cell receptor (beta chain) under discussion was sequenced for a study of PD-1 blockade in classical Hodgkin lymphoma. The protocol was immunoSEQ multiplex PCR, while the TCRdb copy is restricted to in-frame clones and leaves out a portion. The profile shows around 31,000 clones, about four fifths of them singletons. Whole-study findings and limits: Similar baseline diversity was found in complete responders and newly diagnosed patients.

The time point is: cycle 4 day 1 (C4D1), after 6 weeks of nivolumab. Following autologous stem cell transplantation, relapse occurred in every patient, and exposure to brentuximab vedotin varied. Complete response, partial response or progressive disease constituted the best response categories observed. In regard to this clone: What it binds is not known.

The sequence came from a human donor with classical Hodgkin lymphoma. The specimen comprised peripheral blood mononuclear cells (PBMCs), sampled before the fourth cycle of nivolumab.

CDR3 sequence: CASSQDVTSGYTDTQYF. DNA for the CDR3: TGTGCCAGCAGCCAAGATGTCACTAGCGGGTACACAGATACGCAGTATTTT. The chain links TRBV14 to TRBJ2-3; 9 positions agree with TRBD2. Trimming removed 0 bases from V and 2 bases from J; junction bases left unmatched: 6. This CDR3 region has 17 residues. The germline V gene has CDR1 SGHDN and CDR2 FVKESK.